This entry features one TCR beta chain sequence. The antigen is unknown. The treatment was: around 19 received Ad26.COV2.S at low or high dose, single or two shots; 5 received placebo; per-sample allocation not given. Day 63 after the first vaccine or placebo injection was the time point for sampling. The data are from a study of Ad26.COV2.S vaccination and SARS-CoV-2 variants. Study context: As a participant in COV1001, the donor was in the Ad26.COV2.S trial arm. Study-level points and caveats: Among vaccine recipients, spike-specific TCR breadth exceeded that of placebo recipients.

The germline gives CDR1 LNHDA, CDR2 SQIVND (reference sequence). V shed 7 bases and J shed 7 bases, with 17 bases lying between them. This CDR3 comprises 14 residues. Here immunoSEQ multiplex PCR was the method, and the copy in TCRdb shows in-frame clones only, minus some. There are a few hundred thousand clones in the sample; roughly 88% occur only once, and over 5% lies in the top ten. The sequences come from peripheral blood, collected in a trial of Ad26.COV2.S vaccine versus placebo. This clonotype was obtained from a person between 18 and 59 years old who received the Ad26.COV2.S COVID-19 vaccine or a placebo. The chain has TRBV19 and TRBJ1-5; no reliable D call. DNA for the CDR3: TGTGCCAGTACCGATGCGTGGGTTGAACAGCCCCAGCATTTT. Amino acid sequence: CASTDAWVEQPQHF.